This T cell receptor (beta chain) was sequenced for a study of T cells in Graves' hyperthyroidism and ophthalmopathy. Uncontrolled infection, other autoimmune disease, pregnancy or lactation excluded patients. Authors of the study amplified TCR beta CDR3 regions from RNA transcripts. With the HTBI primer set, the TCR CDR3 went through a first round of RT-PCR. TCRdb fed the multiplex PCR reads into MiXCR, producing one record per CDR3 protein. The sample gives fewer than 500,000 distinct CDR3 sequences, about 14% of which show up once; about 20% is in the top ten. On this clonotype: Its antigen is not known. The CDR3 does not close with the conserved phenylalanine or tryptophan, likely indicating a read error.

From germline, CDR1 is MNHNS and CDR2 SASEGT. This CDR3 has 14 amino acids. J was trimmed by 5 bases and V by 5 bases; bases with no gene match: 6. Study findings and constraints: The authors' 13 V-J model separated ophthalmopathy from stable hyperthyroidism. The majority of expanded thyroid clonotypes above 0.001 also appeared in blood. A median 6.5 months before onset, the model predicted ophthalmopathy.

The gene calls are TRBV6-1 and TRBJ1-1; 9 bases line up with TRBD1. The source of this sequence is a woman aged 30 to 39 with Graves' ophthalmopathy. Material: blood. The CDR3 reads CASSIGTGHTEAFS. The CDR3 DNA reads TGTGCCAGCAGTATCGGGACAGGGCATACTGAAGCTTTCTCT.